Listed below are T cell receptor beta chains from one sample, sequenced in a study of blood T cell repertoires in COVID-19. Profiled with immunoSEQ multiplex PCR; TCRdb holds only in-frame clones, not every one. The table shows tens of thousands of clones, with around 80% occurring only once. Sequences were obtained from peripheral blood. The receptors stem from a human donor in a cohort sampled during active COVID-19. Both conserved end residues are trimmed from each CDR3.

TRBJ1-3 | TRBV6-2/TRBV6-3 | ASSYSRENSGNTIY
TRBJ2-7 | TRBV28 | ASSLRTGPPAYEQY
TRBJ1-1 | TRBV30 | AWSGQTKAF
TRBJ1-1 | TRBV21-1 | ASSNLDRATEAF
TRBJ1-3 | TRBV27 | ASSLTSSGNTIY
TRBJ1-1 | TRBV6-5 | ATAPTGSTFEAF
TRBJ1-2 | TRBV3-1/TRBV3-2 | ASSHLTGGRGYT
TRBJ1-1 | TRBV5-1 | ASSLASGGNTEAF
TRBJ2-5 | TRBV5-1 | ASSPTGGTQETQY
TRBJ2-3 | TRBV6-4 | ASSLSGTSGRGDTQY
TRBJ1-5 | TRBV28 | ASSLVSAGDQPQH
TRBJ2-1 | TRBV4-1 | ASSQEEGYYNEQF
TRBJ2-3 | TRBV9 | ASSLRLAGGGTQY
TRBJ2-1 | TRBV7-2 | ASSSKIGTSDGNEQF
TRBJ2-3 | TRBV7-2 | ASSLRLAEATDTQY
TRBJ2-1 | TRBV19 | ASSRAGHEQF
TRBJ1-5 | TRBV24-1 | ATSTRSNQPQH
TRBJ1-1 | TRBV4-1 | ASSQSEWGLNTEAF
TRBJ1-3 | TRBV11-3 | ASTTGTGNTIY
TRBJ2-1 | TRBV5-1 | ASSAGPDNEQF
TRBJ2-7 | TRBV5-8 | ASSLGFGGAYEQY
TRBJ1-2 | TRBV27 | ASSPIGQNPTNYGYT
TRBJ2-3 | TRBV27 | ASSPKLRSGSIDTQY
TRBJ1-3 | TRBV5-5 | ASSLGPAGAGNTIY
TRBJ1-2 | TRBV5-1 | ASSVSGQRGYT
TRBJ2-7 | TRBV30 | AFGGTTGSYEQY
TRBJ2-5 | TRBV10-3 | AISGGLETQY
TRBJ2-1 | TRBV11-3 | ASSLEGATSGRYEQF
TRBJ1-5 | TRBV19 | ASRITGISNQPQH
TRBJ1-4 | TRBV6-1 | ASSEGGSNGKLF
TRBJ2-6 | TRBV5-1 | ASSLFPGQSSSGANVLT
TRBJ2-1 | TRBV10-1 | ATSPSGRRNEQF
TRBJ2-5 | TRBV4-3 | ASSQDFREGVGETQY
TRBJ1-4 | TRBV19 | ASSSDRGTTNEKLF
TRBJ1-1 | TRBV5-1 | ASSLVGQGTVAF
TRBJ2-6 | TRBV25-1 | ASSPRLGVGANVLT
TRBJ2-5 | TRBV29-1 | SVGTSGETQY
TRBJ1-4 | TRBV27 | ASSLRTATNEKLF
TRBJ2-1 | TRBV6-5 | AVGTSGRTDEQF
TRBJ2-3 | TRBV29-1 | SVGGGRGTDTQY